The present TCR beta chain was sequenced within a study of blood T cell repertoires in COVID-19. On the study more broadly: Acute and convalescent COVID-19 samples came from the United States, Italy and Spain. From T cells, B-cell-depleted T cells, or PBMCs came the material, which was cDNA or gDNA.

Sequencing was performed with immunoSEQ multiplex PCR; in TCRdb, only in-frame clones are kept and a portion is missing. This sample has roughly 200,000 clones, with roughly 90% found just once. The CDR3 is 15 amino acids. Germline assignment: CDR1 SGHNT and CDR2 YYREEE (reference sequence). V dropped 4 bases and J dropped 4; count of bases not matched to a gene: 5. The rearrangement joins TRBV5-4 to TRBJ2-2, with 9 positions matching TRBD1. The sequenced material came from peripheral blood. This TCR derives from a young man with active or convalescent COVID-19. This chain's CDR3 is CASSPDRGFTGELFF. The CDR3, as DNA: TGTGCCAGCAGCCCGGACAGGGGTTTCACCGGGGAGCTGTTTTTT.